This T cell receptor (beta chain) stems from a study of T cells after yellow fever vaccination. Whole-study results and caveats: Researchers cautioned that FACS-sorted repertoires could harbor abundant clonotypes contaminating from the bulk population.

Trimming took off 8 bases at V and 0 bases at J, with 12 bases between the two ends. CDR3 length: 14 residues. Each CDR3 protein gets one entry after TCRdb re-called the 5' RACE reads with MiXCR. The table shows hundreds of thousands of distinct CDR3 sequences, with roughly 12% occurring only once. This clonotype appeared a few times. Its antigen is not known. This receptor was obtained from a man aged 25 to 45 who received the YFV17D yellow fever vaccine. The chain has TRBV12-3 or TRBV12-4 and TRBJ2-3; possibly TRBD2 for D (5 bases). This material consisted of PBMCs, taken on the day of the yellow fever booster vaccination. DNA of the CDR3: TGTGCCAGCGGTTCGCGGGTTAGCACAGATACGCAGTATTTT. This sequence encodes CASGSRVSTDTQYF.